The TCR beta chain described here comes from a study of blood T cell repertoires in COVID-19. Study context: The cDNA or gDNA used as material had been derived from T cells, B-cell-depleted T cells, or PBMCs.

TCRdb's table, derived via immunoSEQ multiplex PCR, lists solely in-frame clones and lacks some. In the table there are roughly 360,000 clones, 88% of which are singletons. Everyone who took part was 18 to 89 years old, and they came from about 25 US areas. Cohort assignment relied on participant-reported clinical history. The CDR3 loop spans 15 amino acids. Trimming took 4 bases from V and 6 from J, leaving 17 bases between them. Germline CDR1 and CDR2: SGHRS and YFSETQ. The clonotype comes from a woman between 25 and 40 years old with acute COVID-19. This rearrangement joins TRBV5-1 to TRBJ2-1, with D possibly TRBD2 on 6 matching bases. The specimen was PBMCs or T cells enriched from blood (not recorded which). The CDR3 DNA reads as TGCGCCAGCAGCCTCCGGGACTCGGGGTCCAATGAGCAGTTCTTC. Amino acid sequence: CASSLRDSGSNEQFF.